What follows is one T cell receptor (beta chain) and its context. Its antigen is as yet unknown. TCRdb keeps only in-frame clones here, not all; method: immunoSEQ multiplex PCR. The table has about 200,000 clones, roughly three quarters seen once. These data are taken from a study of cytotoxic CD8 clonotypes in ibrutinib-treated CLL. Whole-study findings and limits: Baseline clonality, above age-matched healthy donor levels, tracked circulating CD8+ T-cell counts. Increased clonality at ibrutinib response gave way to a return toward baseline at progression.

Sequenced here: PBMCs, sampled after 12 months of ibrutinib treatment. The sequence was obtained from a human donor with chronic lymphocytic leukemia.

This CDR3 reads CASSLRQGSNQPQHF. The CDR3 nucleotides read TGTGCCAGCAGTTTACGACAGGGCAGCAATCAGCCCCAGCATTTT. The rearrangement uses TRBV28 and TRBJ1-5, with TRBD1 matching over 7 bases. Germline trimming cut 2 bases from V and 1 base from J; bases unmatched to any gene: 2. CDR3 length: 15 residues. Germline assignment: CDR1 MDHEN and CDR2 SYDVKM.